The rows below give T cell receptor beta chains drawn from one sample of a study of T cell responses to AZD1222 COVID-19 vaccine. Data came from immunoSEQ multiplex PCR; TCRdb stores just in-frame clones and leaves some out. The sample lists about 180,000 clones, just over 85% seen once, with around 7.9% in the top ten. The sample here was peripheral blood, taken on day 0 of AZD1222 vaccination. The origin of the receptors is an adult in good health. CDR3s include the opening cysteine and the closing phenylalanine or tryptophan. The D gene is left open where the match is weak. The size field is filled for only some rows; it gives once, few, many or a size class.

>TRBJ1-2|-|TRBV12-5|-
CASGLGFNYGYTF
TGTGCTAGTGGTTTGGGGTTCAACTATGGCTACACCTTC
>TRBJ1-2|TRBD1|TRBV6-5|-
CATDRDYGYTF
TGTGCTACGGACAGGGACTATGGCTACACCTTC
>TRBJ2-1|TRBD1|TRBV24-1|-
CATSDPRKPGQGMDEQFF
TGTGCCACCAGTGATCCGCGAAAACCAGGACAGGGAATGGACGAGCAGTTCTTC
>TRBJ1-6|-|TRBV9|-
CASSTPGRDSSPLHF
TGTGCCAGCAGCACCCCCGGCAGGGATTCTTCACCCCTCCACTTT
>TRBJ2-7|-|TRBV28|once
CASSFPGSYEQYF
TGTGCCAGCAGTTTCCCTGGCTCCTACGAGCAGTACTTC
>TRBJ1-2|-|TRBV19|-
CASSLPGGSYGYTF
TGTGCCAGTAGCCTACCGGGAGGATCCTATGGCTACACCTTC
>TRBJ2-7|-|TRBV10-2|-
CASGPGNLYEQYF
TGCGCCAGCGGGCCGGGAAACCTATACGAGCAGTACTTC
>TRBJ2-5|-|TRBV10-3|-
CAISESLGTQYF
TGTGCCATCAGCGAATCTCTGGGGACCCAGTACTTC
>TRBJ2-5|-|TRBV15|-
CATSRDRAVLGETQYF
TGTGCCACCAGCAGAGATCGGGCAGTTCTGGGAGAGACCCAGTACTTC
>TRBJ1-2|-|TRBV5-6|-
CASSPDGFNYGYTF
TGTGCCAGCAGCCCTGACGGATTTAACTATGGCTACACCTTC
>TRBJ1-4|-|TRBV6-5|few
CASSYGRGNEKLFF
TGTGCCAGCAGTTATGGACGAGGGAATGAAAAACTGTTTTTT
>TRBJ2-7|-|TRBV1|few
CTSSQDRDCSYEQYF
TGCACCAGCAGCCAAGACCGGGACTGCTCCTACGAGCAGTACTTC
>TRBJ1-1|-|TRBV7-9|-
CASTLGEYQNTEAFF
TGTGCCAGCACACTGGGGGAATACCAGAACACTGAAGCTTTCTTT
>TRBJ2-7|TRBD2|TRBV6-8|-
CASTLASGVREQYF
TGTGCCAGCACCCTGGCTAGCGGGGTTCGCGAGCAGTACTTC
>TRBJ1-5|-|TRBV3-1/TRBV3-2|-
CASTFTAGWNQPQHF
TGTGCCAGCACTTTCACGGCAGGGTGGAATCAGCCCCAGCATTTT
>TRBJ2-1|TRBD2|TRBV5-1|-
CASSLLAGGGNEQFF
TGCGCCAGCAGCTTACTAGCGGGGGGAGGCAATGAGCAGTTCTTC
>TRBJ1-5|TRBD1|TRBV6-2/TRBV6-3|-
CASSPRQGANQPQHF
TGTGCCAGCAGCCCCAGACAGGGGGCAAATCAGCCCCAGCATTTT
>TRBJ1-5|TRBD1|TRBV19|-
CASQRTGVSNQPQHF
TGTGCCAGTCAAAGGACAGGGGTCAGCAATCAGCCCCAGCATTTT
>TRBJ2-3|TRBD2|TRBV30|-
CAWSVVAGGRATDTQYF
TGTGCCTGGAGTGTGGTAGCGGGGGGGCGGGCGACAGATACGCAGTATTTT
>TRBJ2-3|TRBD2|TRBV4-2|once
CASSQAGTSGGNTQYF
TGTGCCAGCAGCCAAGCCGGGACTAGCGGGGGAAATACGCAGTATTTT
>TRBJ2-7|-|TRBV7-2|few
CASSWVRGPVSYEQYF
TGTGCCAGCAGCTGGGTTAGGGGACCGGTTTCCTACGAGCAGTACTTC
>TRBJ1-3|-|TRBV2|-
CASSQDQGGNTIYF
TGTGCCAGCAGTCAGGATCAAGGTGGAAACACCATATATTTT
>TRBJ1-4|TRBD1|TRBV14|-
CASSPMGQGDEKLFF
TGTGCCAGCAGCCCCATGGGACAGGGTGACGAAAAACTGTTTTTT
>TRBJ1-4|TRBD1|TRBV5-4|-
CASSLGQQGPEGKLFF
TGTGCCAGCAGCTTGGGGCAACAGGGGCCCGAGGGGAAACTGTTTTTT
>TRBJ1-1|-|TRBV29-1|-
CSVEIGWDIMNTEAFF
TGCAGCGTTGAAATCGGTTGGGACATCATGAACACTGAAGCTTTCTTT
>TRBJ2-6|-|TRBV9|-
CASRPGTSGANVLTF
TGTGCCAGCAGGCCCGGGACCTCTGGGGCCAACGTCCTGACTTTC
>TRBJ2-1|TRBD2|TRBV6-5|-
CASSYRTSGSYNEQFF
TGTGCCAGCAGTTACCGGACTAGCGGGTCCTACAATGAGCAGTTCTTC
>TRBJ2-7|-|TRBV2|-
CASSLDYEQYF
TGTGCCAGCAGCCTCGATTACGAGCAGTACTTC
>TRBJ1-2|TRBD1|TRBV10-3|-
CAISGTGQDFYGYTF
TGTGCCATCAGCGGGACAGGCCAAGACTTCTATGGCTACACCTTC
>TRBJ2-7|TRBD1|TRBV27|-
CASRPGTGIQEQYF
TGTGCCAGCAGGCCCGGGACAGGGATTCAAGAGCAGTACTTC
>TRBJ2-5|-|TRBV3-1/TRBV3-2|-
CASSQSSRAETQYF
TGTGCCAGCAGCCAATCGAGTCGGGCAGAGACCCAGTACTTC
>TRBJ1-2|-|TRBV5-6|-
CASSPGQWSYGYTF
TGTGCCAGCAGCCCAGGACAGTGGAGCTATGGCTACACCTTC
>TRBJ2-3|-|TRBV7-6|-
CASSLRDHLTDTQYF
TGTGCCAGCAGCCTCAGGGACCATCTCACAGATACGCAGTATTTT
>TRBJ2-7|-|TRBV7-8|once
CASSEATWDHEQYF
TGTGCCAGCAGTGAAGCCACCTGGGACCACGAGCAGTACTTC
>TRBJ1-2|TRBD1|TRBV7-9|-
CASSKGSGGTLNYGYTF
TGTGCCAGCAGTAAAGGGTCAGGGGGAACCCTTAACTATGGCTACACCTTC
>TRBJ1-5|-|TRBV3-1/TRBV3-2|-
CASSLTQSQQPQHF
TGTGCCAGCAGCCTGACCCAAAGTCAGCAGCCCCAGCATTTT
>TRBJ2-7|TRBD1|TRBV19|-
CASSPLTGTGNYEQYF
TGTGCCAGTAGTCCCCTTACCGGGACAGGTAACTACGAGCAGTACTTC
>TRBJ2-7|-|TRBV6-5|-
CASTSGTQAYEQYF
TGTGCCAGCACCTCCGGGACGCAGGCCTACGAGCAGTACTTC
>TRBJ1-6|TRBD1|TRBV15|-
CATSRDQGAVDPLHF
TGTGCCACCAGCAGAGATCAGGGGGCCGTAGATCCCCTCCACTTT
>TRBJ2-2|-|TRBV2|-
CASSGHGTGELFF
TGTGCCAGCAGCGGACATGGCACCGGGGAGCTGTTTTTT
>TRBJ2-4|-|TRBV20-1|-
CSASPRAPAAKNIQYF
TGCAGTGCTAGTCCGAGGGCGCCAGCAGCCAAAAACATTCAGTACTTC
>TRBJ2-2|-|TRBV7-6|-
CASSFKGMGTGELFF
TGTGCCAGCAGCTTCAAAGGCATGGGCACCGGGGAGCTGTTTTTT
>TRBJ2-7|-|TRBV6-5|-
CASSLLARSSYEQYF
TGTGCCAGCAGTCTACTGGCCAGGAGCTCCTACGAGCAGTACTTC
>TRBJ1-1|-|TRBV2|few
CASSDGAVSVAFF
TGTGCCAGCAGTGATGGGGCAGTTTCAGTTGCTTTCTTT
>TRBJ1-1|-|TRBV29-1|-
CSVRQNTEAFF
TGCAGCGTTCGTCAGAACACTGAAGCTTTCTTT
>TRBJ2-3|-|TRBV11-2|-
CASRTSTDTQYF
TGTGCCAGCAGGACTAGCACAGATACGCAGTATTTT